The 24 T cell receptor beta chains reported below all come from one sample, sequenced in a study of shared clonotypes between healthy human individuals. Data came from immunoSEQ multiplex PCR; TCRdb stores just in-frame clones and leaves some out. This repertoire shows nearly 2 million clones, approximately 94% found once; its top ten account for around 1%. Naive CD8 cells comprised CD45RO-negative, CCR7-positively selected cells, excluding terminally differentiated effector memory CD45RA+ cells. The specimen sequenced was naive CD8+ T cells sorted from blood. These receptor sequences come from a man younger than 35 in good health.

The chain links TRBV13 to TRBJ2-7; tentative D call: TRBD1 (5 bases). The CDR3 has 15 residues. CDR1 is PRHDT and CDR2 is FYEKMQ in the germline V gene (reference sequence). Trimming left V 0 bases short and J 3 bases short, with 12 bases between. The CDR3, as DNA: TGTGCCAGCAGCTTAGGCGCAGGGTTTGACTACGAGCAGTACTTC. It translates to CASSLGAGFDYEQYF.

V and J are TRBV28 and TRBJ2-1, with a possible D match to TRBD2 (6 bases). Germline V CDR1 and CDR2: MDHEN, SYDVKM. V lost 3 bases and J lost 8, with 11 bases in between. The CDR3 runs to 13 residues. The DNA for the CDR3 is TGTGCCAGCAGTTTCAGGAGGGTCGATGAGCAGTTCTTC. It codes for CASSFRRVDEQFF.

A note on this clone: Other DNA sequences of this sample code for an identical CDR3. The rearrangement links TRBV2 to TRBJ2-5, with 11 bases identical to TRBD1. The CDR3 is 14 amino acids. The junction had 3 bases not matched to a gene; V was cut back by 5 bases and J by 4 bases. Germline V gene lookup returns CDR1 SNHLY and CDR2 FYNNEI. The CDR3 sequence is CASSWTGGLETQYF. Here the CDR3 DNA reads TGTGCCAGCAGTTGGACAGGGGGCTTAGAGACCCAGTACTTC.

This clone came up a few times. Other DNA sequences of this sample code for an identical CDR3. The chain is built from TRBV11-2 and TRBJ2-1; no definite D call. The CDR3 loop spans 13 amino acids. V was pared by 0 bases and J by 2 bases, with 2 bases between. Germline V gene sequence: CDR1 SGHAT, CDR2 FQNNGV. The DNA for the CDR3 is TGTGCCAGCAGCTTAGAGCCCTACAATGAGCAGTTCTTC. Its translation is CASSLEPYNEQFF.

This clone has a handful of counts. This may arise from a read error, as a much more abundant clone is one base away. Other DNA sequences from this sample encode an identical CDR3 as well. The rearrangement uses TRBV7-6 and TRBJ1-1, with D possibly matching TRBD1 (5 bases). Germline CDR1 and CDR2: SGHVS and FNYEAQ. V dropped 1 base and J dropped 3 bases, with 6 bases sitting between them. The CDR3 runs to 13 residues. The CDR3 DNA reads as TGTGCCAGCAGCTTAGGAGGGGACACTGAAGCTTTCTTT. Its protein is CASSLGGDTEAFF.

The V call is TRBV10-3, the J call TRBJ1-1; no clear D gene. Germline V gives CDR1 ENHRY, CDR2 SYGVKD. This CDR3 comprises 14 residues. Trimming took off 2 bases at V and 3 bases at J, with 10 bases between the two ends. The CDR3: CAISELGWDTEAFF. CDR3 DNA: TGTGCCATCAGTGAGCTGGGGTGGGACACTGAAGCTTTCTTT.

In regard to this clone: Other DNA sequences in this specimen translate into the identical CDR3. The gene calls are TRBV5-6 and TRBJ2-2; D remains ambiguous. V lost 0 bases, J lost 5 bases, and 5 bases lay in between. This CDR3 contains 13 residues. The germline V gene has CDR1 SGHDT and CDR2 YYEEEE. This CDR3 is CASSLVRTGELFF. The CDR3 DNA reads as TGTGCCAGCAGCTTGGTGAGGACCGGGGAGCTGTTTTTT.

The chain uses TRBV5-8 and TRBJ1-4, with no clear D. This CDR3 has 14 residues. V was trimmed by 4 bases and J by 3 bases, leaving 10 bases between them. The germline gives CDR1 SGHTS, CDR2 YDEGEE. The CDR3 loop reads CASSPDSSNEKLFF. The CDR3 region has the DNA TGTGCCAGCAGCCCGGATTCGTCTAATGAAAAACTGTTTTTT.

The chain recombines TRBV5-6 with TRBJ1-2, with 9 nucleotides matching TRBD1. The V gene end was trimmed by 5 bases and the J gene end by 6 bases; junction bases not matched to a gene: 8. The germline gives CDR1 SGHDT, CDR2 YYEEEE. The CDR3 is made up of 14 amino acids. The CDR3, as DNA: TGTGCCAGCAGGCGGACAGGGGAGTTGAATGGCTACACCTTC. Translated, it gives CASRRTGELNGYTF.

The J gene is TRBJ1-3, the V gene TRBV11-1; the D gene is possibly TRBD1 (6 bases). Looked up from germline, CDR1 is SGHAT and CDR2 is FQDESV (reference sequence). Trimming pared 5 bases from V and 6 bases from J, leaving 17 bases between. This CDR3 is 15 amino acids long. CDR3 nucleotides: TGTGCCAGCAGCCTCTGGACAGAAAAGGAAAACACCATATATTTT. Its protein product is CASSLWTEKENTIYF.

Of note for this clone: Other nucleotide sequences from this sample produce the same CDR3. The CDR3 DNA reads as TGTGCCAGCAGTCTTACCTACGAGCAGTACTTC. It yields the protein CASSLTYEQYF. The genes are TRBV7-9 and TRBJ2-7, with D uncertain. CDR1 is SEHNR, CDR2 FQNEAQ, per germline (reference sequence). The CDR3 spans 11 residues. The V end was cut by 6 bases, the J end by 2 bases, with 5 bases between.

The CDR3 region has the DNA TGTGCCAGCAGCTTCACAGGGGGGACCTCGTGGTACTTC. Translating it yields CASSFTGGTSWYF. The J gene is TRBJ2-7, the V gene TRBV5-6; 8 nucleotides align to TRBD1. Germline V gives CDR1 SGHDT, CDR2 YYEEEE. The CDR3 has 13 residues. V lost 2 bases to trimming and J lost 12 bases; unmatched junction nucleotides: 10.

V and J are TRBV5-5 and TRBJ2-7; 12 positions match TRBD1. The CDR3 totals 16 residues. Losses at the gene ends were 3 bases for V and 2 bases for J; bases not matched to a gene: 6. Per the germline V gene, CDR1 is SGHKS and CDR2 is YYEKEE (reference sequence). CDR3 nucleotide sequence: TGTGCCAGCAGCTGGGTGGGACAGGGGGCGGCCTACGAGCAGTACTTC. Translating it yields CASSWVGQGAAYEQYF.

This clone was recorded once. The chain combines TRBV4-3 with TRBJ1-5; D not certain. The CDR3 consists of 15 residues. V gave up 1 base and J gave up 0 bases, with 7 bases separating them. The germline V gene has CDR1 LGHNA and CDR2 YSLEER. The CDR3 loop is CASSQVFYSNQPQHF. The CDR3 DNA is TGCGCCAGCAGCCAAGTGTTTTATAGCAATCAGCCCCAGCATTTT.

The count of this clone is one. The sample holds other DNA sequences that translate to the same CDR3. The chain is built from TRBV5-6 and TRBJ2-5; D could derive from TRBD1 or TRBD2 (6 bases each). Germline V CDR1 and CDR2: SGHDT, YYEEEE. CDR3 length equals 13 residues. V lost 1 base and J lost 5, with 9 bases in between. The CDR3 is CASSLRGGETQYF. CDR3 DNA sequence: TGTGCCAGCAGCTTGAGAGGGGGGGAGACCCAGTACTTC.

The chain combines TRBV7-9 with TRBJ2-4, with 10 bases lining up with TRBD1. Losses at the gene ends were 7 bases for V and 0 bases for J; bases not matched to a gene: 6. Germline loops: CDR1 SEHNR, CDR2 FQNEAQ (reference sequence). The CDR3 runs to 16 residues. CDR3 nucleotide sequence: TGTGCCAGCAATGGAGGGACAGGGGTAGCCAAAAACATTCAGTACTTC. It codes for CASNGGTGVAKNIQYF.

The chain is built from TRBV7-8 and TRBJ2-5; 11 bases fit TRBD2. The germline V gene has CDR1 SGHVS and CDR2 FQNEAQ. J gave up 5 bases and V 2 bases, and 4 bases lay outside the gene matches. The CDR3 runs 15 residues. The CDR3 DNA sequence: TGTGCCAGCAGCTTAACTAGCGGGAGTAGGGAGACCCAGTACTTC. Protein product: CASSLTSGSRETQYF.

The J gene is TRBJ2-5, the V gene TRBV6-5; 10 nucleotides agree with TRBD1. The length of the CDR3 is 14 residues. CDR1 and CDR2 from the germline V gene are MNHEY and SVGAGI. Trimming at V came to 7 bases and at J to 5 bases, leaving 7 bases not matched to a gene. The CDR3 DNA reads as TGTGCCAGCACCCCGACAGGGGGCAGGGAGACCCAGTACTTC. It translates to CASTPTGGRETQYF.

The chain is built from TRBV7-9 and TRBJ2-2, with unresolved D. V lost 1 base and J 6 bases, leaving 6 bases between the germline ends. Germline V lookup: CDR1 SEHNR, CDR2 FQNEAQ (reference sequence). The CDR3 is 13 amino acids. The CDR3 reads CASSLVNSGELFF. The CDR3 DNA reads TGTGCCAGCAGCTTAGTCAACTCCGGGGAGCTGTTTTTT.

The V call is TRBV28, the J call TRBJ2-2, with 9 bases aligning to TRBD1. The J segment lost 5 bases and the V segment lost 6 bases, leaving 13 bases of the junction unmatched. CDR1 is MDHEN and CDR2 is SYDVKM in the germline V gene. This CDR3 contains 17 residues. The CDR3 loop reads CASSQPWGTGSTGELFF. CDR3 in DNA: TGTGCCAGCAGCCAACCCTGGGGGACAGGGAGTACCGGGGAGCTGTTTTTT.

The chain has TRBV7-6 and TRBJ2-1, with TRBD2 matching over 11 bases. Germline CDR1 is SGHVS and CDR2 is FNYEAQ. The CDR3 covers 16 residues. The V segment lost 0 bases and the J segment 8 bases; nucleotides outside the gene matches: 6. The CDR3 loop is CASSLAYLAGGYEQFF. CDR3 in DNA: TGTGCCAGCAGCTTAGCATATCTAGCGGGGGGTTATGAGCAGTTCTTC.

As DNA, the CDR3 is TGTGCCACCAGCAGAGATCGGGGACAGGGTGCTAACTATGGCTACACCTTC. Translating it yields CATSRDRGQGANYGYTF. The J gene is TRBJ1-2, the V gene TRBV15; 9 bases are a match to TRBD1. Germline V gene lookup returns CDR1 LNHNV and CDR2 YYDKDF (reference sequence). J was trimmed by 0 bases and V by 0 bases; bases with no gene match: 5. This CDR3 comprises 17 residues.

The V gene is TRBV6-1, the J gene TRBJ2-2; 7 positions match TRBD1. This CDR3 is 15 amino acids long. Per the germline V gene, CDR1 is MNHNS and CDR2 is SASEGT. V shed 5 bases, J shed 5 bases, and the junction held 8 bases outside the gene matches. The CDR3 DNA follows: TGTGCCAGCAGTTCGTGGGACAGCCCAACCGGGGAGCTGTTTTTT. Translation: CASSSWDSPTGELFF.

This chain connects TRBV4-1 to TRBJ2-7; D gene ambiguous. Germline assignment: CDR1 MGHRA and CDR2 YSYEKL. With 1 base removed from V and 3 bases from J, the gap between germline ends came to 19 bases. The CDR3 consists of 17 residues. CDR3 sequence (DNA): TGCGCCAGCAGCCAAGGCATCAGTGGGGTTTATTACTACGAGCAGTACTTC. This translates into CASSQGISGVYYYEQYF.